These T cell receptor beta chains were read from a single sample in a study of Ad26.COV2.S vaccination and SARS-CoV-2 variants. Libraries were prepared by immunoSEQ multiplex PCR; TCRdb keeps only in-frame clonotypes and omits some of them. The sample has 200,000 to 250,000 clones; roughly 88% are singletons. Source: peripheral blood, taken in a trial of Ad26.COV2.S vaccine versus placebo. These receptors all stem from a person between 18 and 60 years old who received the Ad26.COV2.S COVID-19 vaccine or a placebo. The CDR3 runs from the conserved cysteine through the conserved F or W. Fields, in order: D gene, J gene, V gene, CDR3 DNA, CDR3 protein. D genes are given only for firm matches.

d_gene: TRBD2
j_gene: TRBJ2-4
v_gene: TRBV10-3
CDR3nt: TGTGCCATCAGTGAGTCGAACCGACTAGCGGGGGGCCCCAAAAACATTCAGTACTTC
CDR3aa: CAISESNRLAGGPKNIQYF

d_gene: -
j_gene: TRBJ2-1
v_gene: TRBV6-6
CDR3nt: TGTGCCAGCACCAGGGGACAATACAATGAGCAGTTCTTC
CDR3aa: CASTRGQYNEQFF

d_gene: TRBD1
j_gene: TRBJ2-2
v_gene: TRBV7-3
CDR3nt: TGTGCCAGCAGCTCAACGACAGGGCTCTCCGGGGAGCTGTTTTTT
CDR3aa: CASSSTTGLSGELFF

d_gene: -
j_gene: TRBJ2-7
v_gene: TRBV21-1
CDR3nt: TGTGCCAGCAGCTCACGGGACACTTACTACGAGCAGTACTTC
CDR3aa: CASSSRDTYYEQYF

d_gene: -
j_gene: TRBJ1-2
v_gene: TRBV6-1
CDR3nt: TGTGCCAGCAGTGAAGCGAGGGGGGCTTCCTATGGCTACACCTTC
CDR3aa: CASSEARGASYGYTF

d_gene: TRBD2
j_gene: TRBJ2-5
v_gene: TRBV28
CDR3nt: TGTGCCAGCAGTTTACTGGCGGGAGGGGGTGAGACCCAGTACTTC
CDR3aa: CASSLLAGGGETQYF

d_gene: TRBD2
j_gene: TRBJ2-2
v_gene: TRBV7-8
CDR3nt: TGTGCCAGCAGCTTAGTCGTAGCGGGGGGGATGAACACCGGGGAGCTGTTTTTT
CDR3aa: CASSLVVAGGMNTGELFF

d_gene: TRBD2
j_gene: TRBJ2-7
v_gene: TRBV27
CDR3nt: TGTGCCAGCAGTTTAGGCCTAGCGGAAAACTACGAGCAGTACTTC
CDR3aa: CASSLGLAENYEQYF

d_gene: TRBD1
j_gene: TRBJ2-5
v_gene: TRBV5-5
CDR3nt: TGTGCCAGCAGCTACAGGGGTTATCAGGAGACCCAGTACTTC
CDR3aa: CASSYRGYQETQYF

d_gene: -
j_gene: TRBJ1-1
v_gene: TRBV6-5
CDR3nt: TGTGCCAGCAGACAATTCATGAACACTGAAGCTTTCTTT
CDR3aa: CASRQFMNTEAFF

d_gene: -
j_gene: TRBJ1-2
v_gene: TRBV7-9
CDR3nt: TGTGCCAGCAGCCCACCCGGCGGGAATGGCTACACCTTC
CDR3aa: CASSPPGGNGYTF

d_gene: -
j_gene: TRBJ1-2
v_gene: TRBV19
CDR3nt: TGTGCCAGTAGTCCCCGGGACTATGGCTACACCTTC
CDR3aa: CASSPRDYGYTF

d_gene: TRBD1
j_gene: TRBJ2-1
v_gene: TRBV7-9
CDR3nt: TGTGCCAGCAGCGAAGGACAGGGGGCTTACAATGAGCAGTTCTTC
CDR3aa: CASSEGQGAYNEQFF

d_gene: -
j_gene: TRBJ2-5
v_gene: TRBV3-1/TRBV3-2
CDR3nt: TGTGCCAGCAGCCGAGGGGGGACTTTCCCTATGGACCAGTACTTC
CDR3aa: CASSRGGTFPMDQYF

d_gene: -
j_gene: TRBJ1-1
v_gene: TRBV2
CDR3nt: TGTGCCAGCAGCTTCCTCGGGTTCGGCACTGAAGCTTTCTTT
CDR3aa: CASSFLGFGTEAFF